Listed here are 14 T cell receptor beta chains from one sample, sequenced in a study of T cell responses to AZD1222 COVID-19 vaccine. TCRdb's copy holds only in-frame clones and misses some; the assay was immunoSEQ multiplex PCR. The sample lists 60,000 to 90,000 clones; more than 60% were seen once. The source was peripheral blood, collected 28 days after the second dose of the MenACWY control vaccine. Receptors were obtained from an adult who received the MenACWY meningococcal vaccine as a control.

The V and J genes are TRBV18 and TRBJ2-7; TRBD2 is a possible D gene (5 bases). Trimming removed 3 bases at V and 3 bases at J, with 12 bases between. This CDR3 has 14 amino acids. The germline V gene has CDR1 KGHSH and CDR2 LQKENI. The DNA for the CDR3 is TGTGCCAGCTCACCCCGGGGTGGGGTCTACGAGCAGTACTTC. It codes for CASSPRGGVYEQYF.

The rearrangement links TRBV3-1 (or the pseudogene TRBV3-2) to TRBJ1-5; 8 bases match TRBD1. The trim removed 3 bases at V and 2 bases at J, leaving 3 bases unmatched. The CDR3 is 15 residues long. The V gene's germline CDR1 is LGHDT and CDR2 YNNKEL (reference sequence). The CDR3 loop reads CASSQTGERNQPQHF. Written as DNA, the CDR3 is TGTGCCAGCAGCCAGACAGGGGAGCGCAATCAGCCCCAGCATTTT.

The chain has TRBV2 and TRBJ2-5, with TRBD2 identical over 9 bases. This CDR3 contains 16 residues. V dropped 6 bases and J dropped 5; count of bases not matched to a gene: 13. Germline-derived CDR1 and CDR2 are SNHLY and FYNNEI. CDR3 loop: CASSTLGGGGAETQYF. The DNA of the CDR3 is TGTGCCAGCAGCACCTTAGGAGGCGGGGGGGCGGAGACCCAGTACTTC.

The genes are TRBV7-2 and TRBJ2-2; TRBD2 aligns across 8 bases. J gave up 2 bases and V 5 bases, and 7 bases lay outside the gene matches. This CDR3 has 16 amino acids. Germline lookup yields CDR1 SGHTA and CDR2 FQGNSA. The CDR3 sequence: CASSPRGGLNTGELFF. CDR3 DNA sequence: TGTGCCAGCAGCCCCCGGGGGGGGTTAAACACCGGGGAGCTGTTTTTT.

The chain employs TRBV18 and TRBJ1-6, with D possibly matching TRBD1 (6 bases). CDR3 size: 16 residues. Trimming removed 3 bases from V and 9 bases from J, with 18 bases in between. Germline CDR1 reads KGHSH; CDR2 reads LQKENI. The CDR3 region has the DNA TGTGCCAGCTCACCGTCCGGAGGGGGGGTAACTTCACCCCTCCACTTT. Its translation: CASSPSGGGVTSPLHF.

The DNA of the CDR3 is TGCGCCAGCAGCTTGAGAGGGACTACCGGGTTTGCCGATGAGCAGTTCTTC. Translation: CASSLRGTTGFADEQFF. This chain connects TRBV5-1 to TRBJ2-1; 7 bases match TRBD2. J lost 8 bases, V lost 1 base, and 15 bases had no gene match. Germline V gene sequence: CDR1 SGHRS, CDR2 YFSETQ. This CDR3 spans 17 amino acids.

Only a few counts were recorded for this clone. CDR3 loop: CAWSKAGPTYEQYF. DNA of the CDR3: TGTGCCTGGAGTAAAGCGGGACCCACCTACGAGCAGTACTTC. The gene calls are TRBV30 and TRBJ2-7, with TRBD2 matching 7 bases. V lost 2 bases, J lost 2 bases, and 6 bases stayed unmatched. The CDR3 has 14 amino acids. Germline V gene sequence: CDR1 GTSNPN, CDR2 SVGIG (reference sequence).

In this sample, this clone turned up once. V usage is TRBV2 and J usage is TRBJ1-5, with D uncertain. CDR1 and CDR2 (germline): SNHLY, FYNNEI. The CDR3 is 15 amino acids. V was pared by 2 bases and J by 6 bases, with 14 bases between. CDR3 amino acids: CASSESPNVGQPQHF. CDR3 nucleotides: TGTGCCAGCAGTGAATCGCCAAACGTTGGTCAGCCCCAGCATTTT.

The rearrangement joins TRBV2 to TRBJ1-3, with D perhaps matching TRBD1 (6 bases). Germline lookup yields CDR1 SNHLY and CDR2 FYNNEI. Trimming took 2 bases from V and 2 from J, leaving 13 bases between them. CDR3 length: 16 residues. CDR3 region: CASSEFGGTTGNTIYF. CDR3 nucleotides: TGTGCCAGCAGTGAATTTGGGGGCACCACTGGAAACACCATATATTTT.

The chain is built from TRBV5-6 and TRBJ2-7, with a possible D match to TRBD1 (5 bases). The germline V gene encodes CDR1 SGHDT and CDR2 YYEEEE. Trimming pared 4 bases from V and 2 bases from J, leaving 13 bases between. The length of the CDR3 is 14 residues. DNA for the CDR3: TGTGCCAGCAGCACCAGTGACAGCACCTACGAGCAGTACTTC. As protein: CASSTSDSTYEQYF.

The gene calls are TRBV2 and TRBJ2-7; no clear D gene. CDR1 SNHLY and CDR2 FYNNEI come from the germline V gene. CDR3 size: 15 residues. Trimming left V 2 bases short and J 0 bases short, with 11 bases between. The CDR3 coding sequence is TGTGCCAGCAGTGAATCCGGTTATTCCTCCTACGAGCAGTACTTC. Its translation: CASSESGYSSYEQYF.

The CDR3 coding sequence is TGTGCCTACCTATTATTATCGGGCTACACCTTC. Translating it yields CAYLLLSGYTF. The chain is built from TRBV30 and TRBJ1-2; D is uncertain. Germline V gene sequence: CDR1 GTSNPN, CDR2 SVGIG (reference sequence). This CDR3 has 11 residues. Trimming left V 7 bases short and J 8 bases short, with 14 bases between.

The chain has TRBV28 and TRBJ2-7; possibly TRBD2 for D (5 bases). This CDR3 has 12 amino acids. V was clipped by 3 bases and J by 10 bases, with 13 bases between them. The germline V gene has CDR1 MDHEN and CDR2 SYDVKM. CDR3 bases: TGTGCCAGCAGTTTCGAGGGAGAGAGACAGTACTTC. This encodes CASSFEGERQYF.

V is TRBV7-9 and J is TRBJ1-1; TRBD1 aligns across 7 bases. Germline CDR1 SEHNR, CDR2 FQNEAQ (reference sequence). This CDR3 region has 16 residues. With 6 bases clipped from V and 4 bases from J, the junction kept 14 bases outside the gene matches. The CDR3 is CASSPDRVQEFTEAFF. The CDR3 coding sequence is TGTGCCAGCAGTCCCGACAGGGTCCAGGAGTTCACTGAAGCTTTCTTT.